Below, one T cell receptor beta chain is given with its context. Repertoires were generated with immunoSEQ multiplex PCR, while TCRdb's copy carries only in-frame clones and drops some. The sample shows about 79,000 clones, more than 85% of them seen only once. This sample is drawn from a study of OX40 agonist ivuxolimab in advanced cancers. Sequences were derived from CD4+ or CD8+ T cells sorted from blood, sampled in a trial of the OX40 agonist ivuxolimab. The receptor was derived from an adult with an advanced solid tumor such as melanoma, head and neck, liver or kidney cancer.

The CDR3 nucleotides read TGTGCCTGGAGTGTCCGGACAAAGGAGCAGTACTTC. It is translated as CAWSVRTKEQYF. The gene calls are TRBV30 and TRBJ2-7; maybe TRBD1 (5 bases). The CDR3 is 12 amino acids. Trimming cost V 0 bases and J 7 bases, with 10 bases left between them. Germline CDR1 GTSNPN, CDR2 SVGIG (reference sequence).